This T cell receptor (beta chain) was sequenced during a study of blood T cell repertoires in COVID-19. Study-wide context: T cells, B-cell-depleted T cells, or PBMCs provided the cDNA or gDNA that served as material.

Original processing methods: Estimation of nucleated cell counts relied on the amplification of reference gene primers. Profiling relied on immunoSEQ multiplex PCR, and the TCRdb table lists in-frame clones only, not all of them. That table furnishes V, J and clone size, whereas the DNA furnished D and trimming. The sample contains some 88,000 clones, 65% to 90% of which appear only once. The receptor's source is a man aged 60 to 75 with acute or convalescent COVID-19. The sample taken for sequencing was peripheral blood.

CDR3 sequence: CASNSQGIHEQFF. DNA of the CDR3: TGTGCCAGCAACTCCCAGGGTATCCATGAGCAGTTCTTC. The J gene is TRBJ2-1, the V gene TRBV12-3 or TRBV12-4; D possibly corresponds to TRBD1 (5 bases). CDR3 size: 13 residues. With 7 bases removed from V and 8 bases from J, the gap between germline ends came to 15 bases.